This T cell receptor (beta chain) was obtained from a study of T cells in Graves' hyperthyroidism and ophthalmopathy. Researchers took RNA transcripts and amplified the TCR beta CDR3 regions from them. TCR CDR3 regions were first amplified by RT-PCR with HTBI primers. Via MiXCR, TCRdb re-called the multiplex PCR reads, giving one row per CDR3 protein. Here the sample spans about 290,000 distinct CDR3 sequences, approximately 12% being singletons. Findings of the study overall: Ophthalmopathy was separated from stable hyperthyroidism by a 13 V-J model. The model forecast ophthalmopathy, anticipating it by a median around 6.4 months before onset.

Per germline, CDR1 MGHRA and CDR2 YSYEKL. There are 13 residues in the CDR3. Trimming left V 3 bases short and J 7 bases short, with 12 bases between. Concerning this clonotype itself: As yet, its antigen is unknown.

Newly diagnosed patients aged 18 to 65 had hyperthyroidism of under 2 months' duration. The sample taken for sequencing was blood. The receptor was isolated from a woman aged 25 to 39 with Graves' hyperthyroidism that later progressed to Graves' ophthalmopathy. The chain has TRBV4-1 and TRBJ2-5; D ambiguous. CDR3 in amino acids: CASSQESAATQYF. The CDR3 bases are TGCGCCAGCAGCCAGGAGAGCGCGGCGACCCAGTACTTC.